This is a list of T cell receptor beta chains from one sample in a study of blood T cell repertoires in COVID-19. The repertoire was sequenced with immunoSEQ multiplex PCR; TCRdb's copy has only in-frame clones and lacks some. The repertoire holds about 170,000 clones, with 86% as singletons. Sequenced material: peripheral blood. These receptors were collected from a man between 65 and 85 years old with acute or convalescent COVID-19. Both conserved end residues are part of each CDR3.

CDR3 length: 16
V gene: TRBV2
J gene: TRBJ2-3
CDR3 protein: CASSRSGQGYTDTQYF

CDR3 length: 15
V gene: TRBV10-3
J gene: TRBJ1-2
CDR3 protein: CASSAPTRGNYGYTF

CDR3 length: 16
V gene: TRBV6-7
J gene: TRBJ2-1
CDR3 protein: CARKTGGSLPYNEQFF

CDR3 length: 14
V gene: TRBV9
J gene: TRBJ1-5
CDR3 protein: CASSPTLSNQPQHF

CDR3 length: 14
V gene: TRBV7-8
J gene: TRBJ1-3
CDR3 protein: CASSPQESGNTIYF

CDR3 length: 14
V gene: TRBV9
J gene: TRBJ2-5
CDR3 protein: CASSAPGPRETQYF

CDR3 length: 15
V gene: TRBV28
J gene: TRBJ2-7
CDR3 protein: CASSPTGTGNYEQYF

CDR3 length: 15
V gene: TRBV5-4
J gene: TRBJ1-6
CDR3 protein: CASSLPGQGATPLHF

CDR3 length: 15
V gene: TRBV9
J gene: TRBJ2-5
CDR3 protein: CASSVDSTSGETQYF

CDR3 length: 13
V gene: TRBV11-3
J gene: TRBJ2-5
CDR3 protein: CASSAQGGETQYF

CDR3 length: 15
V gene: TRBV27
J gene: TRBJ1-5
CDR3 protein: CASSFRGYSNQPQHF

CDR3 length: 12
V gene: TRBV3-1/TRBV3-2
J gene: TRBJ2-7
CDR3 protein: CASSQGPRQADF

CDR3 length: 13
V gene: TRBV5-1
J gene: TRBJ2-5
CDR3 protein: CASSLDGQGTQYF

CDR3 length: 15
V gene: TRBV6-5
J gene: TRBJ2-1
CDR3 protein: CASSYLAGFYNEQFF

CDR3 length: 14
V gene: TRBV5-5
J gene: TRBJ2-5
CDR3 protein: CASSLATGGETQYF

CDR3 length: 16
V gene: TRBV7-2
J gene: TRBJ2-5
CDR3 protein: CASSLALAGREETQYF

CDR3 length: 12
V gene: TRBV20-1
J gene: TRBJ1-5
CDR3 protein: CSASQGNQPQHF

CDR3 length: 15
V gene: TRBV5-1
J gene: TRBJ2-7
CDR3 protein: CASSYLSGGSYEQYF

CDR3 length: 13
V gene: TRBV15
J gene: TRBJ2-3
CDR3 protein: CATSRAGTDTQYF

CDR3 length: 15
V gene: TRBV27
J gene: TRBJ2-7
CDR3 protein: CASSSLLDRVYEQYF

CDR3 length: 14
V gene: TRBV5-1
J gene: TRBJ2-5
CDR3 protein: CASSPRSGQETQYF

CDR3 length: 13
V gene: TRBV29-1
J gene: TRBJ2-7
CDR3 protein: CSVAREPYSEQYF

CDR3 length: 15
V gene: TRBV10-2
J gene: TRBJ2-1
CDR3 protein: CASKPGLAGDGEQFF

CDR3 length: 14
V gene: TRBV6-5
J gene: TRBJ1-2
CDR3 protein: CASRVDREVYGYTF

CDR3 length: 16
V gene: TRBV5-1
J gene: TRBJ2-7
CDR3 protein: CASSLTSGTGSYEQYF

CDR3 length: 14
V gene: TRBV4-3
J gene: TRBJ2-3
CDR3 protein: CASSLSGDPDTQYF

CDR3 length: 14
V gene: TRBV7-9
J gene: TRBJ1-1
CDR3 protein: CASSPEQGNTEAFF

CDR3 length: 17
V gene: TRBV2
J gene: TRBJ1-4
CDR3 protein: CASRAGTGVATNEKLFF

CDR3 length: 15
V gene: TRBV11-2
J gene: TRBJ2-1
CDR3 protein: CASSASVGSYNEQFF